Each of the 18 T cell receptor beta chains below was sequenced from the same sample in a study of T cell responses to AZD1222 COVID-19 vaccine. Sequencing used immunoSEQ multiplex PCR; TCRdb keeps in-frame clones, though not all of them. The sample includes about 90,000 clones, around 88% of them seen just once. The starting material was peripheral blood, obtained on day 0 of MenACWY control vaccination. The receptors were sampled from an adult in good health.

This rearrangement joins TRBV5-8 to TRBJ2-3; TRBD2 agrees at 8 bases. In germline, CDR1 is SGHTS, CDR2 YDEGEE. This CDR3 contains 17 residues. V trimming: 3 bases; J trimming: 5 bases; junction bases outside the gene matches: 14. CDR3 in DNA: TGTGCCAGCAGCTCAAGGAGACTAGCGAGCGCCGAAGATACGCAGTATTTT. Translating gives CASSSRRLASAEDTQYF.

V usage is TRBV12-5 and J usage is TRBJ2-3, with a possible D match to TRBD1 (5 bases). Trimming took off 3 bases at V and 0 bases at J, with 10 bases between the two ends. The CDR3 is 15 residues long. CDR1 and CDR2 (germline): LGHNT, FRNRAP. The CDR3 nucleotides read TGTGCTAGTGGTTTAGGACAATCTAGCACAGATACGCAGTATTTT. Translating gives CASGLGQSSTDTQYF.

This clone was seen only once. The V gene is TRBV19, the J gene TRBJ1-1, with D possibly being TRBD1 (5 bases). Germline V gives CDR1 LNHDA, CDR2 SQIVND (reference sequence). The CDR3 runs 16 residues. With 4 bases removed from V and 1 base from J, the gap between germline ends came to 16 bases. In nucleotides, the CDR3 is TGTGCCAGTAGTAATATTGGGGCCGAGACGAACACTGAAGCTTTCTTT. This sequence encodes CASSNIGAETNTEAFF.

The chain carries TRBV6-5 and TRBJ2-5; D gene ambiguous. V shed 6 bases and J shed 5 bases, with 13 bases lying between them. CDR1 and CDR2 (germline): MNHEY, SVGAGI. CDR3 length: 13 residues. The CDR3 DNA is TGTGCCAGCAGCCCCCGACGACGGGAGACCCAGTACTTC. Its translation: CASSPRRRETQYF.

The chain recombines TRBV19 with TRBJ1-3; D gene ambiguous. Per germline, CDR1 LNHDA and CDR2 SQIVND (reference sequence). The germline V and J ends were trimmed by 3 bases and 1 base, with 7 bases remaining between them. This CDR3 comprises 14 residues. The CDR3 nucleotides read TGTGCCAGTAGTATCGGAATTTCTGGAAACACCATATATTTT. Its protein product is CASSIGISGNTIYF.

The chain uses TRBV30 and TRBJ1-1; D not certain. Germline lookup yields CDR1 GTSNPN and CDR2 SVGIG (reference sequence). The CDR3 length is 14 residues. Trimming pared 0 bases from V and 0 bases from J, leaving 8 bases between. The CDR3 spells CAWSVGQMNTEAFF. DNA for the CDR3: TGTGCCTGGAGTGTAGGGCAGATGAACACTGAAGCTTTCTTT. Complete variable domain (other parts from reference TRBV30 and TRBJ1-1): SQTIHQWPATLVQPVGSPLSLECTVEGTSNPNLYWYRQAAGRGLQLLFYSVGIGQISSEVPQNLSASRPQDRQFILSSKKLLLSDSGFYLCAWSVGQMNTEAFFGQGTRLTVV.

The rearrangement joins TRBV15 to TRBJ1-6; D gene ambiguous. The V end lost 2 bases, the J end lost 0 bases, and 8 bases lay between the germline ends. Germline lookup yields CDR1 LNHNV and CDR2 YYDKDF (reference sequence). CDR3 length: 16 residues. The CDR3: CATSRQQFSYNSPLHF. DNA for the CDR3: TGTGCCACCAGCAGACAGCAGTTCTCCTATAATTCACCCCTCCACTTT.

The rearrangement uses TRBV15 and TRBJ1-2, with D possibly matching TRBD1 (5 bases). Per germline, CDR1 LNHNV and CDR2 YYDKDF (reference sequence). The length of the CDR3 is 15 residues. V gave up 1 base and J gave up 5 bases, with 14 bases separating them. CDR3 region: CATSRVEGVLYGYTF. The CDR3 nucleotides are TGTGCCACCAGCAGAGTTGAAGGGGTATTGTATGGCTACACCTTC.

The genes are TRBV6-2 or TRBV6-3 and TRBJ1-5; D gene uncertain. Germline V gene sequence: CDR1 MNHEY, CDR2 SVGEGT. V was pared by 2 bases and J by 6 bases, with 11 bases between. The CDR3 length is 14 residues. The CDR3, as DNA: TGTGCCAGCAGTTACGAAGCAACCAGTCAGCCCCAGCATTTT. It specifies CASSYEATSQPQHF.

The chain uses TRBV28 and TRBJ1-4; D is possibly TRBD1 (6 bases). The ends were cut back, 5 bases at V and 8 bases at J, with 18 bases in the middle. From germline, CDR1 is MDHEN and CDR2 SYDVKM. The CDR3 length is 15 residues. The CDR3 protein is CASSPQWGRGEKLFF. In nucleotides, the CDR3 is TGTGCCAGCAGTCCCCAGTGGGGGCGAGGGGAAAAACTGTTTTTT.

The CDR3 DNA sequence: TGTGCCACCAGCGGTGCGAGGTTGGGGACTGAAGCTTTCTTT. This encodes CATSGARLGTEAFF. This rearrangement joins TRBV15 to TRBJ1-1, with D unclear. Germline CDR1 reads LNHNV; CDR2 reads YYDKDF (reference sequence). Trimming left V 5 bases short and J 5 bases short, with 15 bases between. CDR3 length: 14 residues.

The chain carries TRBV7-9 and TRBJ2-2; possibly TRBD2 for D (6 bases). CDR1 is SEHNR, CDR2 FQNEAQ, per germline (reference sequence). Trimming cost V 0 bases and J 5 bases, with 7 bases left between them. CDR3 length: 14 amino acids. The CDR3 is CASSLAGGTGELFF. The DNA for the CDR3 is TGTGCCAGCAGCTTAGCGGGAGGAACCGGGGAGCTGTTTTTT.

The V gene is TRBV7-2, the J gene TRBJ2-1; 8 nucleotides agree with TRBD1. This CDR3 is 15 amino acids long. V lost 7 bases and J lost 3; bases outside the gene matches: 8. Germline V CDR1 and CDR2: SGHTA, FQGNSA. The chain's CDR3 is CASTLDRAVYNEQFF. DNA of the CDR3: TGTGCCAGCACCTTGGACAGGGCGGTCTACAATGAGCAGTTCTTC.

This clone was detected once. This chain uses TRBV30 with TRBJ1-5, with D perhaps TRBD1 (5 bases). The germline V and J ends were trimmed by 2 bases and 4 bases, with 9 bases remaining between them. The CDR3 totals 13 residues. Germline CDR1 reads GTSNPN; CDR2 reads SVGIG (reference sequence). CDR3 nucleotide sequence: TGTGCCTGGAGTTTCCAGGGAAATCAGCCCCAGCATTTT. Residues: CAWSFQGNQPQHF.

This chain connects TRBV4-1 to TRBJ2-5; tentatively, D is TRBD2 (5 bases). The CDR3 has 18 amino acids. With 1 base removed from V and 1 base from J, the gap between germline ends came to 19 bases. Germline CDR1 is MGHRA and CDR2 is YSYEKL. CDR3 amino acids: CASSQGSLGKNLQETQYF. The CDR3 nucleotides read TGCGCCAGCAGCCAAGGATCCCTCGGGAAGAACCTCCAAGAGACCCAGTACTTC.

The chain employs TRBV10-3 and TRBJ1-1; D may be TRBD1 (5 bases). The germline V and J ends were trimmed by 6 bases and 2 bases, with 10 bases remaining between them. This CDR3 spans 13 amino acids. Germline CDR1 reads ENHRY; CDR2 reads SYGVKD. The CDR3 protein is CAISRDQNTEAFF. The CDR3 DNA sequence: TGTGCCATCAGCAGGGACCAAAACACTGAAGCTTTCTTT.

In DNA form, the CDR3 reads TGTGCCAACACAGGGGACTATGGCTACACCTTC. Encoded protein: CANTGDYGYTF. The chain joins TRBV6-5 to TRBJ1-2; 7 bases agree with TRBD1. Per germline, CDR1 MNHEY and CDR2 SVGAGI. This CDR3 contains 11 residues. The ends lost 10 bases at V and 3 bases at J; junction bases unmatched: 2.

The CDR3 nucleotides read TGCGCCAGCAGCTTGGCCAAAGACAGGGAAGGGGATCAGCCCCAGCATTTT. Translation: CASSLAKDREGDQPQHF. The chain links TRBV5-1 to TRBJ1-5; 7 positions match TRBD1. The CDR3 loop spans 17 amino acids. From germline, CDR1 is SGHRS and CDR2 YFSETQ. J lost 5 bases, V lost 0 bases, and 11 bases had no gene match.